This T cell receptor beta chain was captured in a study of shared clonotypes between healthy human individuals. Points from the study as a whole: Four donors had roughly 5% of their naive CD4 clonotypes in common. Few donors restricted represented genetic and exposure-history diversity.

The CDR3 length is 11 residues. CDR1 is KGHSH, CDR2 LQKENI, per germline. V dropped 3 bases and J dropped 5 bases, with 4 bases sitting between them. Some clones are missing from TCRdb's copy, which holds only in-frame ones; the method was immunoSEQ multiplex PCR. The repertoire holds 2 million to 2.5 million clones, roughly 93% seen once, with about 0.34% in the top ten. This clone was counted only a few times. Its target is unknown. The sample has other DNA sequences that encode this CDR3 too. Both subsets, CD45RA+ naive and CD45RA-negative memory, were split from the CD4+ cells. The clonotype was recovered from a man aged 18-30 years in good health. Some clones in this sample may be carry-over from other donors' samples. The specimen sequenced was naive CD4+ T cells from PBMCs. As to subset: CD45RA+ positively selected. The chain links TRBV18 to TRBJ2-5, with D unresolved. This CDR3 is CASSPEETQYF. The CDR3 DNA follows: TGTGCCAGCTCACCGGAGGAGACCCAGTACTTC. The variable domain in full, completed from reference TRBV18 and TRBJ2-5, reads NAGVMQNPRHLVRRRGQEARLRCSPMKGHSHVYWYRQLPEEGLKFMVYLQKENIIDESGMPKERFSAEFPKEGPSILRIQQVVRGDSAAYFCASSPEETQYFGPGTRLLVL.